The 9 T cell receptor beta chains presented below share a single source sample, sequenced in a study of shared clonotypes between healthy human individuals. Profiled with immunoSEQ multiplex PCR; TCRdb holds only in-frame clones, not every one. This table holds 1.5 million to 2.5 million clones, about 95% found once. Naive-designated CD8 cells lacked CD45RO, were positively enriched for CCR7, and omitted terminally differentiated effector memory CD45RA+ cells. Sequenced sample: naive CD8+ T cells sorted from blood. These TCRs come from a man between 18 and 35 years old in good health.

The chain employs TRBV4-2 and TRBJ1-1, with D unresolved. The germline V gene encodes CDR1 LGHNA and CDR2 YNFKEQ. Trimming pared 0 bases from V and 1 base from J, leaving 6 bases between. The CDR3 runs to 14 residues. The CDR3 coding sequence is TGTGCCAGCAGCCAAGAGGAGGGGAACACTGAAGCTTTCTTT. Its protein is CASSQEEGNTEAFF.

The gene calls are TRBV11-2 and TRBJ2-7; 8 bases match TRBD2. V shed 1 base and J 5 bases; nucleotides not matched to a gene: 7. The CDR3 extends over 15 amino acids. Germline V gene sequence: CDR1 SGHAT, CDR2 FQNNGV. This chain's CDR3 is CASSLGAGVGDEQYF. For the CDR3, the DNA is TGTGCCAGCAGCTTAGGAGCGGGGGTAGGGGACGAGCAGTACTTC.

J is TRBJ2-3 and V is TRBV2; 9 bases are a match to TRBD2. Per germline, CDR1 SNHLY and CDR2 FYNNEI. The CDR3 has 14 amino acids. The J segment lost 3 bases and the V segment lost 4 bases, leaving 2 bases of the junction unmatched. In DNA, the CDR3 is TGTGCCAGCAGTGGACTAGCGGTGACAGATACGCAGTATTTT. Protein sequence: CASSGLAVTDTQYF.

With respect to this clone: Other DNA sequences within the sample encode an identical CDR3. The V and J genes are TRBV5-4 and TRBJ1-2; the match to TRBD1 covers 9 bases. The trim removed 4 bases at V and 6 bases at J, leaving 7 bases unmatched. This CDR3 comprises 14 residues. CDR1 is SGHNT and CDR2 is YYREEE in the germline V gene (reference sequence). As DNA, the CDR3 is TGTGCCAGCAGCCGAGGGACAGGGCCGGATGGCTACACCTTC. Residues: CASSRGTGPDGYTF.

This rearrangement joins TRBV12-1 to TRBJ1-5; TRBD1, the table's D call, was not compared with the DNA. TRBV12-1 is designated a pseudogene. This CDR3 spans 16 amino acids. The CDR3 nucleotides are TGTGCCAGCAGCCCCCTCATAGACAGGACAAATCAGCCCCAGCATTTT. Its protein is CASSPLIDRTNQPQHF.

The chain employs TRBV19 and TRBJ2-5; D might be TRBD1 or TRBD2, each matching 5 bases. Germline V gene lookup returns CDR1 LNHDA and CDR2 SQIVND (reference sequence). The CDR3 runs 15 residues. V lost 3 bases and J lost 4, with 15 bases in between. For the CDR3, the DNA is TGTGCCAGTAGTATTATGGGGGTGCCGCGAGAGACCCAGTACTTC. As protein: CASSIMGVPRETQYF.

About this clone itself: The sample contains more than one DNA sequence encoding this CDR3. This chain connects TRBV6-5 to TRBJ2-1; 9 positions match TRBD2. The CDR3 has 16 amino acids. V shed 0 bases and J 2 bases; nucleotides not matched to a gene: 2. The germline V gene has CDR1 MNHEY and CDR2 SVGAGI. The CDR3 region is CASSYSSSGTYNEQFF. The CDR3 coding sequence is TGTGCCAGCAGTTACTCGTCTAGCGGGACCTACAATGAGCAGTTCTTC.

The chain carries TRBV7-8 and TRBJ2-2; 13 bases agree with TRBD2. V shed 3 bases and J 0 bases; nucleotides not matched to a gene: 4. The CDR3 totals 18 residues. Germline V CDR1 and CDR2: SGHVS, FQNEAQ. This CDR3 is CASSFPLAGGTNTGELFF. DNA of the CDR3: TGTGCCAGCAGCTTTCCACTAGCGGGGGGGACGAACACCGGGGAGCTGTTTTTT.

Comments on this clone: The same CDR3 is also encoded by other DNA sequences in this sample. This chain connects TRBV29-1 to TRBJ2-2; D is unclear. The CDR3 runs to 12 residues. The V end was cut by 1 base, the J end by 2 bases, with 2 bases between. Germline values: CDR1 SQVTM, CDR2 ANQGSEA. CDR3 in amino acids: CSVEANTGELFF. In DNA, the CDR3 is TGCAGCGTTGAAGCTAACACCGGGGAGCTGTTTTTT.